These 21 T cell receptor beta chains share one sample of origin, sequenced in a study of glioma-infiltrating T cells after dendritic cell vaccination. Repertoires were generated with immunoSEQ multiplex PCR, while TCRdb's copy carries only in-frame clones and drops some. The sample carries 95,000 to 110,000 clones, 81% recorded once. The sample was blood, taken before dendritic cell vaccination. These receptors all come from a human donor with glioblastoma.

The chain joins TRBV13 to TRBJ2-1; tentatively, D is TRBD2 (7 bases). With 5 bases removed from V and 9 bases from J, the gap between germline ends came to 23 bases. The CDR3 contains 16 residues. The germline CDR1 and CDR2 sequences are PRHDT and FYEKMQ (reference sequence). The CDR3 coding sequence is TGTGCCAGCAGCCTACGGCTCGGGGGGCCTAGGTTTGAGCAGTTCTTC. Its protein is CASSLRLGGPRFEQFF.

The J gene is TRBJ2-7, the V gene TRBV6-1, with TRBD2 matching 12 bases. CDR1 is MNHNS and CDR2 is SASEGT in the germline V gene. This CDR3 is 13 amino acids long. Germline trimming cut 6 bases from V and 7 bases from J; bases unmatched to any gene: 4. As DNA, the CDR3 is TGTGCCAGCAGGAGGACTAGCGGGACTGAGCAGTACTTC. Protein product: CASRRTSGTEQYF.

The chain combines TRBV7-8 with TRBJ2-7; TRBD2 agrees at 8 bases. The V and J ends lost 7 bases and 6 bases, in that order; junction bases with no gene match: 8. CDR1 is SGHVS and CDR2 is FQNEAQ in the germline V gene. This CDR3 has 13 residues. CDR3 residues: CASTKRGSREQYF. In nucleotides, the CDR3 is TGTGCCAGCACCAAGCGGGGGTCTCGCGAGCAGTACTTC.

This clone was seen a single time. V is TRBV4-2 and J is TRBJ2-1; 7 bases are a match to TRBD1. Per germline, CDR1 LGHNA and CDR2 YNFKEQ. The junction had 5 bases not matched to a gene; V was cut back by 3 bases and J by 0 bases. This CDR3 comprises 16 residues. The chain's CDR3 is CASSHLQGSSYNEQFF. DNA for the CDR3: TGTGCCAGCAGCCACCTACAGGGGAGCTCCTACAATGAGCAGTTCTTC.

The CDR3 DNA reads as TGTGCCAGTAATTCCCCAATTGGCTACACCTTC. As protein: CASNSPIGYTF. The chain couples TRBV19 to TRBJ1-2; D unresolved. V lost 7 bases and J lost 7, with 10 bases in between. The CDR3 spans 11 residues. Germline V CDR1 and CDR2: LNHDA, SQIVND (reference sequence).

The chain is built from TRBV4-1 and TRBJ1-2; 8 bases line up with TRBD1. The CDR3 contains 14 residues. J lost 3 bases, V lost 4 bases, and 4 bases had no gene match. Germline V gives CDR1 MGHRA, CDR2 YSYEKL. Here the CDR3 reads CASSLETGDYGYTF. The CDR3 region has the DNA TGCGCCAGCAGCCTAGAGACAGGGGACTATGGCTACACCTTC.

The chain is built from TRBV27 and TRBJ1-2; 7 bases align to TRBD1. Unmatched junction bases numbered 4, after V lost 7 bases and J lost 2 bases. The CDR3 has 13 amino acids. Looked up from germline, CDR1 is MNHEY and CDR2 is SMNVEV (reference sequence). CDR3 in amino acids: CASKTQGNYGYTF. In nucleotides, the CDR3 is TGTGCCAGCAAAACACAGGGGAACTATGGCTACACCTTC.

The DNA of the CDR3 is TGCGCCAGCAGCTTGGCCCTATTTAGCGGGGGGAAGAACAATGAGCAGTTCTTC. This encodes CASSLALFSGGKNNEQFF. V is TRBV5-1 and J is TRBJ2-1; 10 bases map to TRBD2. V lost 0 bases to trimming and J lost 5 bases; unmatched junction nucleotides: 11. CDR3 length: 18 amino acids. The germline gives CDR1 SGHRS, CDR2 YFSETQ.

The V gene is TRBV19, the J gene TRBJ1-6; 8 nucleotides line up with TRBD1. The CDR3 sequence is 15 residues long. The junction had 6 bases not matched to a gene; V was cut back by 6 bases and J by 5 bases. The germline CDR1 and CDR2 sequences are LNHDA and SQIVND (reference sequence). The CDR3, as DNA: TGTGCCAGTAGCCGGACAGGGTGGGATAATTCACCCCTCCACTTT. This translates into CASSRTGWDNSPLHF.

The rearrangement uses TRBV30 and TRBJ1-2; D remains unclear. Trimming took off 4 bases at V and 2 bases at J, with 11 bases between the two ends. This CDR3 spans 13 amino acids. Germline assignment: CDR1 GTSNPN and CDR2 SVGIG (reference sequence). CDR3 in amino acids: CAWMEATNYGYTF. CDR3 nucleotides: TGTGCCTGGATGGAGGCGACCAACTATGGCTACACCTTC.

The chain joins TRBV5-1 to TRBJ1-6; D possibly corresponds to TRBD1 (6 bases). This CDR3 has 14 amino acids. In germline, CDR1 is SGHRS, CDR2 YFSETQ. V was trimmed by 4 bases and J by 7 bases, leaving 12 bases between them. In DNA, the CDR3 is TGCGCCAGCAGCACGGTTACAGGGAATTCACCCCTCCACTTT. This translates into CASSTVTGNSPLHF.

DNA of the CDR3: TGTGCCAGCAGTCCGACAGGGGATGGCTACACCTTC. Translating gives CASSPTGDGYTF. This chain joins TRBV6-6 and TRBJ1-2, with 8 positions matching TRBD1. The trim removed 5 bases at V and 6 bases at J, leaving 2 bases unmatched. Looked up from germline, CDR1 is MNHNY and CDR2 is SVGAGI (reference sequence). This CDR3 contains 12 residues.

About this clone itself: The sample has other DNA sequences that encode this CDR3 too. V usage is TRBV27 and J usage is TRBJ2-7; tentative D call: TRBD1 (6 bases). CDR1 and CDR2 (germline): MNHEY, SMNVEV (reference sequence). The CDR3 contains 13 residues. The V and J ends lost 8 bases and 3 bases respectively, with 14 bases between them. CDR3 nucleotides: TGTGCCAGCCAACGGGGACATAACTACGAGCAGTACTTC. Encoded protein: CASQRGHNYEQYF.

V usage is TRBV29-1 and J usage is TRBJ1-4, with D possibly being TRBD1 (5 bases). The germline V gene has CDR1 SQVTM and CDR2 ANQGSEA. The CDR3 spans 11 residues. The V and J ends lost 6 bases and 10 bases respectively, with 12 bases between them. CDR3 sequence (DNA): TGCAGCGTGCCAGGGTCGGGAAAACTGTTTTTT. The encoded protein is CSVPGSGKLFF.

The CDR3: CASSLEWAGDGDTQYF. The CDR3 nucleotides read TGCGCCAGCAGCTTGGAGTGGGCAGGGGACGGAGATACGCAGTATTTT. J is TRBJ2-3 and V is TRBV5-1; TRBD1 might be the D (6 bases). Germline loops: CDR1 SGHRS, CDR2 YFSETQ. Between the trimmed V and J ends, which lost 0 bases and 5 bases, there was a span of 16 bases. This CDR3 spans 16 amino acids.

The DNA for the CDR3 is TGTGCCAGTAGTATTCCCGGCCCCGGGGAGGGGGGGTTTGTTACGCAGTATTTT. Translated, it gives CASSIPGPGEGGFVTQYF. The chain couples TRBV19 to TRBJ2-3, with a weak D call TRBD2 (7 bases). V was clipped by 3 bases and J by 8 bases, with 27 bases between them. This CDR3 is 18 amino acids long. In germline, CDR1 is LNHDA, CDR2 SQIVND (reference sequence). Supplemented by reference TRBV19 and TRBJ2-3, the full variable domain reads DGGITQSPKYLFRKEGQNVTLSCEQNLNHDAMYWYRQDPGQGLRLIYYSQIVNDFQKGDIAEGYSVSREKKESFPLTVTSAQKNPTAFYLCASSIPGPGEGGFVTQYFGPGTRLTVL.

This clone was seen more than once but under ten times. The rearrangement joins TRBV4-1 to TRBJ1-6; D may be TRBD1 (6 bases). Germline-derived CDR1 and CDR2 are MGHRA and YSYEKL. V gave up 4 bases and J gave up 0 bases, with 16 bases separating them. This CDR3 spans 18 amino acids. The CDR3 sequence is CASSPSGAGSSYNSPLHF. The CDR3 DNA sequence: TGCGCCAGCAGCCCCTCAGGGGCAGGGAGCTCCTATAATTCACCCCTCCACTTT.

This rearrangement joins TRBV6-1 to TRBJ1-2; TRBD1 agrees at 10 bases. V shed 7 bases and J 7 bases; nucleotides not matched to a gene: 3. Looked up from germline, CDR1 is MNHNS and CDR2 is SASEGT. The CDR3 sequence is 12 residues long. CDR3 residues: CASKGTGVGYTF. CDR3 DNA: TGTGCCAGCAAGGGGACAGGGGTTGGCTACACCTTC.

The J gene is TRBJ1-3, the V gene TRBV19; D is unclear. The V gene's germline CDR1 is LNHDA and CDR2 SQIVND (reference sequence). The CDR3 contains 14 residues. Trimming removed 9 bases from V and 1 base from J, with 13 bases in between. The CDR3 DNA reads TGTGCCAGCGGGTCCCGCGGTTCTGGAAACACCATATATTTT. It encodes CASGSRGSGNTIYF.

V is TRBV10-3 and J is TRBJ1-2; 9 bases align to TRBD1. V gave up 8 bases and J gave up 8 bases; unmatched junction bases: 12. The germline CDR1 and CDR2 sequences are ENHRY and SYGVKD. The CDR3 loop spans 14 amino acids. CDR3: CAIGMDGTGQGYTF. The DNA of the CDR3 is TGTGCCATCGGTATGGATGGGACAGGGCAGGGCTACACCTTC.

The chain employs TRBV4-1 and TRBJ1-1; D unclear. The CDR3 totals 13 residues. Germline loops: CDR1 MGHRA, CDR2 YSYEKL. Trimming removed 5 bases at V and 4 bases at J, with 11 bases between. CDR3 nucleotides: TGCGCCAGCAGCTCAAGCCGGGGCACTGAAGCTTTCTTT. It encodes CASSSSRGTEAFF.